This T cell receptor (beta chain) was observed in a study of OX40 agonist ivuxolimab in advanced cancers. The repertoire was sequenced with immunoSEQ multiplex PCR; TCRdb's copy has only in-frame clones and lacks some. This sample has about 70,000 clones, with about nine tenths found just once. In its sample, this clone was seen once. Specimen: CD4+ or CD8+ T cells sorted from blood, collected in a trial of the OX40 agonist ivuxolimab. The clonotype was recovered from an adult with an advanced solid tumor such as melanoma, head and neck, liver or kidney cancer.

In DNA form, the CDR3 reads TGTGCCAGCTCACGGCCGACAGGGGGCGCGTCCGGGGCCAACGTCCTGACTTTC. Its translation is CASSRPTGGASGANVLTF. The gene calls are TRBV18 and TRBJ2-6; 10 bases line up with TRBD1. The ends lost 4 bases at V and 4 bases at J; junction bases unmatched: 10. From germline, CDR1 is KGHSH and CDR2 LQKENI. CDR3 length: 18 residues.